The 5 T cell receptor beta chains presented below share a single source sample, sequenced in a study of early T cells in non-severe SARS-CoV-2 infection. TCRdb re-called the 5' RACE reads with MiXCR, one entry per CDR3 protein. The data contain roughly 100,000 distinct CDR3 sequences, less than 15% of them singletons. Specimen: whole blood. These receptors all stem from an adult who was a healthcare worker with PCR-confirmed SARS-CoV-2 infection or an uninfected control (not recorded which).

The chain links TRBV11-2 to TRBJ2-2; D possibly corresponds to TRBD2 (5 bases). Trimming shortened V by 4 bases and J by 1 base, and 22 bases separated the two germline ends. Germline CDR1 reads SGHAT; CDR2 reads FQNNGV. The CDR3 contains 19 residues. The CDR3 region is CASSWTGSGRNLNTGELFF. The CDR3 DNA is TGTGCCAGCAGCTGGACGGGAAGCGGACGTAATCTGAACACCGGGGAGCTGTTTTTT.

The table lists this clonotype with many counts. The chain couples TRBV11-2 to TRBJ2-3, with no clear D. Trimming took 5 bases from V and 5 from J, leaving 11 bases between them. The length of the CDR3 is 13 residues. Germline CDR1 is SGHAT and CDR2 is FQNNGV. As DNA, the CDR3 is TGTGCCAGCAGCCCCCGCGGTGGAGATACGCAGTATTTT. It specifies CASSPRGGDTQYF.

There are many counts of this clonotype. This chain links TRBV28 with TRBJ2-2; D unresolved. From germline, CDR1 is MDHEN and CDR2 SYDVKM. The CDR3 loop spans 14 amino acids. The ends were cut back, 4 bases at V and 6 bases at J, with 12 bases in the middle. Here the CDR3 reads CASSSWAGAGELFF. CDR3 nucleotide sequence: TGTGCCAGCAGTTCGTGGGCCGGTGCCGGGGAGCTGTTTTTT.

The genes are TRBV7-6 and TRBJ2-3; possibly TRBD2 for D (6 bases). Deletions cut 1 base from V and 3 bases from J, with 23 bases between. This CDR3 comprises 19 residues. The germline V gene encodes CDR1 SGHVS and CDR2 FNYEAQ. The CDR3: CASSLDIYGTGVATDTQYF. The CDR3 DNA reads as TGTGCCAGCAGCTTAGACATTTATGGGACGGGAGTAGCTACAGATACGCAGTATTTT.

CDR3 DNA sequence: TGTGCCAGCAGCCCAGAGGCCGGGACAGGGAGCTACGAGCAGTACTTC. Translated, it gives CASSPEAGTGSYEQYF. This sequence joins TRBV11-2 and TRBJ2-7; 9 nucleotides match TRBD1. CDR1 SGHAT and CDR2 FQNNGV come from the germline V gene. With 5 bases clipped from V and 3 bases from J, the junction kept 11 bases outside the gene matches. This CDR3 region has 16 residues.